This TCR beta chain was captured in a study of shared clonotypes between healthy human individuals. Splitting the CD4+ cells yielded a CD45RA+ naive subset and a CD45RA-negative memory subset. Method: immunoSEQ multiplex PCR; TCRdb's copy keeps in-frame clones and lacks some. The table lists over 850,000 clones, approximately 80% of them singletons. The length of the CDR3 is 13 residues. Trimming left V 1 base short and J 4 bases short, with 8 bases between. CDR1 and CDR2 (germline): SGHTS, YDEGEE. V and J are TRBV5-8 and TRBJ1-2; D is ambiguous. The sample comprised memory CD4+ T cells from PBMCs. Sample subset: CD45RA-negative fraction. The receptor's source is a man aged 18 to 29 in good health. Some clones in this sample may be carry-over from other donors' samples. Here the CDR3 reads CASSLRVFYGYTF. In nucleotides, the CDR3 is TGTGCCAGCAGCTTGAGGGTTTTCTATGGCTACACCTTC.